This TCR beta chain was obtained from a study of T cell changes during pregnancy in multiple sclerosis. Some clones are missing from TCRdb's copy, which holds only in-frame ones; the method was immunoSEQ multiplex PCR. The data contain 40,000 to 45,000 clones, 85% to 95% of them singletons. The TCR sequence derives from a female donor with multiple sclerosis, enrolled in a pregnancy study. The sequences come from CD4+ T cells from peripheral blood mononuclear cells, collected in the third trimester of pregnancy.

The DNA of the CDR3 is TGCAGCGCCGAGGTGACAGGGGGGTACGAGCAGTACTTC. Translated, it gives CSAEVTGGYEQYF. The chain joins TRBV29-1 to TRBJ2-7; TRBD1 matches 9 bases. The trim removed 7 bases at V and 4 bases at J, leaving 8 bases unmatched. Germline V CDR1 and CDR2: SQVTM, ANQGSEA. The CDR3 is made up of 13 amino acids.